This record covers a single T cell receptor (beta chain). Germline lookup yields CDR1 SGDLS and CDR2 YYNGEE. This CDR3 spans 16 amino acids. Trimming pared 0 bases from V and 0 bases from J, leaving 10 bases between. cDNA reverse transcribed from extracted RNA served as the sequencing template. Repertoires were generated with immunoSEQ multiplex PCR, while TCRdb's copy carries only in-frame clones and drops some. The sample gives roughly 13,000 clones, roughly 54% of which show up once; nearly 4% is in the top ten. CD25+CD127- cells were obtained by sorting CD4+ cells, for about 5 patients. The sample is drawn from a study of CD8+ T cells in alopecia areata.

The sample taken for sequencing was CD4+ Tregs sorted from blood. The chain is built from TRBV9 and TRBJ1-3, with D hard to call. The origin of this receptor is a human donor with alopecia areata. The CDR3 DNA reads as TGTGCCAGCAGCGTAGGACACTTAAACTCTGGAAACACCATATATTTT. The encoded protein is CASSVGHLNSGNTIYF.